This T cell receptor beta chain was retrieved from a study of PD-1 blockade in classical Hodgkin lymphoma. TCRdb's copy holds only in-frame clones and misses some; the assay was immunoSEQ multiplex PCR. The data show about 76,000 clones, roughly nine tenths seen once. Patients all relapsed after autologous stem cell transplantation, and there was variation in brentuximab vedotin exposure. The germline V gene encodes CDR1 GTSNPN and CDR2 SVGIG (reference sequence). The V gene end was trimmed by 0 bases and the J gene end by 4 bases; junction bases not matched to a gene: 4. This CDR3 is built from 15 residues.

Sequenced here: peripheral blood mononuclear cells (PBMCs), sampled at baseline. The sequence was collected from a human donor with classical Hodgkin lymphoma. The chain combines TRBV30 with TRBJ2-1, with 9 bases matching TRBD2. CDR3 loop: CAWSVLAGGYNEQFF. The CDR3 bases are TGTGCCTGGAGTGTGCTGGCGGGAGGGTACAATGAGCAGTTCTTC.